The 21 T cell receptor beta chains below were found in one sample sequenced in a study of blood T cell repertoires in COVID-19. TCRdb keeps only in-frame clones here, not all; method: immunoSEQ multiplex PCR. Counted here are around 120,000 clones, 69% occurring once; the ten biggest clones make up about 5.9%. The source material was peripheral blood. These receptors were taken from a man older than 75 with acute or convalescent COVID-19.

This clone was detected only a few times. V is TRBV24-1 and J is TRBJ2-2; TRBD1 matches 10 bases. V was clipped by 2 bases and J by 5 bases; unmatched bases: 1. Germline V gene lookup returns CDR1 KGHDR and CDR2 SFDVKD. CDR3 length: 15 residues. The CDR3 DNA sequence: TGTGCCACCAGTGATTCGGGACAGGGGACCGGGGAGCTGTTTTTT. This encodes CATSDSGQGTGELFF.

Here the CDR3 reads CASSMGQGAFGYTF. CDR3 DNA sequence: TGTGCCAGCAGCATGGGACAGGGGGCGTTCGGCTACACCTTC. The chain employs TRBV9 and TRBJ1-2; TRBD1 matches 12 bases. CDR1 SGDLS and CDR2 YYNGEE come from the germline V gene. This CDR3 contains 14 residues. The ends lost 4 bases at V and 8 bases at J; junction bases unmatched: 6.

This chain connects TRBV6-2 or TRBV6-3 to TRBJ2-1, with D unresolved. Per the germline V gene, CDR1 is MNHEY and CDR2 is SVGEGT. This CDR3 is built from 15 residues. Trimming removed 4 bases from V and 7 bases from J, with 17 bases in between. In DNA, the CDR3 is TGTGCCAGCAGTTCCCTCGACTCCCAAATAAATGAGCAGTTCTTC. Translated: CASSSLDSQINEQFF.

V is TRBV18 and J is TRBJ2-1; 9 bases agree with TRBD2. Germline-derived CDR1 and CDR2 are KGHSH and LQKENI. The CDR3 extends over 17 amino acids. With V trimmed by 0 bases and J by 6 bases, 9 bases remained unmatched. The CDR3 nucleotides read TGTGCCAGCTCACCACCGAGTAGCGGGGGTAATCCCAATGAGCAGTTCTTC. Translation: CASSPPSSGGNPNEQFF. Full variable domain (remainder filled in from reference TRBV18 and TRBJ2-1): NAGVMQNPRHLVRRRGQEARLRCSPMKGHSHVYWYRQLPEEGLKFMVYLQKENIIDESGMPKERFSAEFPKEGPSILRIQQVVRGDSAAYFCASSPPSSGGNPNEQFFGPGTRLTVL.

DNA of the CDR3: TGCGCCAGCAGCCTTATGGCCGGGACAGGGGCCTACAATGAGCAGTTCTTC. This gives the protein CASSLMAGTGAYNEQFF. The chain has TRBV4-3 and TRBJ2-1, with 10 positions matching TRBD1. The CDR3 has 17 amino acids. With 4 bases clipped from V and 2 bases from J, the junction kept 8 bases outside the gene matches. The germline gives CDR1 LGHNA, CDR2 YSLEER.

The chain couples TRBV5-1 to TRBJ2-3; the D is unclear. This CDR3 is 14 amino acids long. Trimming took off 0 bases at V and 0 bases at J, with 5 bases between the two ends. CDR1 is SGHRS and CDR2 is YFSETQ in the germline V gene. CDR3 protein: CASSLARSTDTQYF. The DNA of the CDR3 is TGCGCCAGCAGCTTGGCCAGGAGCACAGATACGCAGTATTTT.

This chain uses TRBV4-2 with TRBJ2-4, with 7 bases lining up with TRBD2. The germline V gene has CDR1 LGHNA and CDR2 YNFKEQ. V lost 4 bases and J lost 6; bases outside the gene matches: 3. CDR3 length: 13 residues. CDR3 DNA: TGTGCCAGCAGCCCGGGGGAGGGAAACATTCAGTACTTC. It codes for CASSPGEGNIQYF.

The genes are TRBV2 and TRBJ2-6; D is perhaps TRBD1 (5 bases). V gave up 3 bases and J gave up 4 bases, with 10 bases separating them. The CDR3 loop spans 15 amino acids. The germline CDR1 and CDR2 sequences are SNHLY and FYNNEI. CDR3 nucleotides: TGTGCCAGCAGTGAGGCAGGGCCCGGGGCCAACGTCCTGACTTTC. As protein: CASSEAGPGANVLTF.

This CDR3 reads CASSPAGTNTGELFF. The CDR3 nucleotides are TGTGCCAGCAGTCCGGCCGGGACTAACACCGGGGAGCTGTTTTTT. This chain uses TRBV28 with TRBJ2-2, with D possibly being TRBD2 (6 bases). The CDR3 runs to 15 residues. The germline gives CDR1 MDHEN, CDR2 SYDVKM. Trimming pared 5 bases from V and 2 bases from J, leaving 12 bases between.

The sample holds a few counts of this clone. The DNA for the CDR3 is TGTGCCAGTAGTGACAGGCGCCTAGGGGAGCAGTACTTC. Its protein is CASSDRRLGEQYF. The chain carries TRBV27 and TRBJ2-7; possible D gene TRBD1, 6 bases. CDR1 MNHEY and CDR2 SMNVEV come from the germline V gene (reference sequence). The CDR3 is 13 amino acids. V was trimmed by 9 bases and J by 7 bases, leaving 19 bases between them.

The J gene is TRBJ2-1, the V gene TRBV5-4, with a tentative D call TRBD2 (6 bases). The CDR3 is made up of 15 amino acids. V lost 7 bases and J lost 4, with 18 bases in between. Per germline, CDR1 SGHNT and CDR2 YYREEE (reference sequence). The CDR3 nucleotides read TGTGCCAGCGGGGCGGGACCCTCGGGATACAATGAGCAGTTCTTC. Translation: CASGAGPSGYNEQFF.

The chain carries TRBV6-5 and TRBJ2-7; weak D call: TRBD1 (6 bases). V was clipped by 11 bases and J by 3 bases, with 23 bases between them. CDR1 MNHEY and CDR2 SVGAGI come from the germline V gene. This CDR3 contains 15 residues. The CDR3 sequence is CASSQRRTEDYEQYF. CDR3 bases: TGTGCCTCAAGCCAACGCCGGACAGAGGACTACGAGCAGTACTTC.

This sequence joins TRBV27 and TRBJ1-4, with D possibly being TRBD1 (5 bases). The CDR3 length is 14 residues. The germline gives CDR1 MNHEY, CDR2 SMNVEV (reference sequence). The V gene lost 6 bases and the J gene lost 8 bases, with 16 bases spanning the gap. CDR3 nucleotides: TGTGCCAGCAGGTCGCGGGGGGAAGGGGAAAAACTGTTTTTT. It encodes CASRSRGEGEKLFF.

The chain employs TRBV28 and TRBJ2-3, with 10 bases identical to TRBD1. CDR3 size: 15 residues. CDR1 is MDHEN and CDR2 is SYDVKM in the germline V gene. V gave up 5 bases and J gave up 4 bases; unmatched junction bases: 6. CDR3 nucleotides: TGTGCCAGCAGTATCAGCGGGACAGGGGCAGATACGCAGTATTTT. This translates into CASSISGTGADTQYF.

This chain links TRBV5-5 with TRBJ2-2, with 7 bases lining up with TRBD2. The CDR3 length is 14 residues. With V trimmed by 5 bases and J by 3 bases, 4 bases remained unmatched. In germline, CDR1 is SGHKS, CDR2 YYEKEE (reference sequence). The CDR3 region has the DNA TGTGCCAGCAGAGTGGGGGGGGACACCGGGGAGCTGTTTTTT. Its protein product is CASRVGGDTGELFF.

The rearrangement uses TRBV28 and TRBJ2-1, with no clear D. Trimming left V 7 bases short and J 0 bases short, with 10 bases between. This CDR3 spans 14 amino acids. The V gene's germline CDR1 is MDHEN and CDR2 SYDVKM. CDR3 residues: CASTISGSYNEQFF. The DNA of the CDR3 is TGTGCCAGCACCATATCGGGCTCCTACAATGAGCAGTTCTTC.

V usage is TRBV5-1 and J usage is TRBJ2-2; 7 nucleotides align to TRBD2. The CDR3 length is 14 residues. Unmatched junction bases numbered 7, after V lost 6 bases and J lost 5 bases. CDR1 SGHRS and CDR2 YFSETQ come from the germline V gene. The CDR3 loop reads CASNGDGGTGELFF. In DNA form, the CDR3 reads TGCGCCAGCAATGGAGACGGGGGGACCGGGGAGCTGTTTTTT.

This sequence joins TRBV2 and TRBJ1-5, with a possible D match to TRBD1 (5 bases). V dropped 1 base and J dropped 6 bases, with 13 bases sitting between them. This CDR3 contains 15 residues. CDR1 is SNHLY and CDR2 is FYNNEI in the germline V gene. The DNA of the CDR3 is TGTGCCAGCAGTGAAGAGCAGGGATCTAGTCAGCCCCAGCATTTT. Its translation is CASSEEQGSSQPQHF.

This sequence joins TRBV14 and TRBJ2-2; 8 bases are a match to TRBD2. Per germline, CDR1 SGHDN and CDR2 FVKESK. V shed 4 bases, J shed 7 bases, and the junction held 8 bases outside the gene matches. CDR3 length equals 15 residues. CDR3 protein: CASSPSAGGIGELFF. The CDR3 DNA reads as TGTGCCAGCAGCCCTAGTGCGGGAGGAATCGGGGAGCTGTTTTTT.

There are a few counts of this clone. The chain recombines TRBV9 with TRBJ1-6; a weak D match, TRBD1 (5 bases). With 0 bases removed from V and 9 bases from J, the gap between germline ends came to 16 bases. The germline gives CDR1 SGDLS, CDR2 YYNGEE. The CDR3 sequence is 16 residues long. For the CDR3, the DNA is TGTGCCAGCAGCGTAGACGAGGCAGGGTGGGGTTCACCCCTCCACTTT. Encoded protein: CASSVDEAGWGSPLHF. Full variable domain (outside the CDR3, taken from reference TRBV9 and TRBJ1-6): DSGVTQTPKHLITATGQRVTLRCSPRSGDLSVYWYQQSLDQGLQFLIQYYNGEERAKGNILERFSAQQFPDLHSELNLSSLELGDSALYFCASSVDEAGWGSPLHFGNGTRLTVT.

The chain links TRBV20-1 to TRBJ2-1; D unresolved. This CDR3 has 11 amino acids. CDR1 and CDR2 from the germline V gene are DFQATT and SNEGSKA (reference sequence). V lost 3 bases and J 8 bases, leaving 8 bases between the germline ends. The CDR3: CSARPGYEQFF. Written as DNA, the CDR3 is TGCAGTGCTAGGCCCGGGTATGAGCAGTTCTTC.